This entry concerns a single T cell receptor (beta chain). Its antigen is still unknown. This sample is drawn from a study of cytomegalovirus exposure and HLA in healthy donors. Study results and limitations: It was approximately 150 TCR beta chains that were listed as cytomegalovirus-associated. The study dropped some indistinguishable V segments, TRBV6-2 and TRBV6-3 among them.

In the PCR, 60 Vbeta and 13 Jbeta primers were used. Clones were sequenced by immunoSEQ multiplex PCR, and TCRdb holds only the in-frame ones, with some missing. The data hold 150,000 to 200,000 clones, with around 77% observed a single time. The CDR3 loop spans 14 amino acids. CDR1 is SGHVS, CDR2 FQNEAQ, per germline. V gave up 3 bases and J gave up 5 bases, with 11 bases separating them. The gene calls are TRBV7-8 and TRBJ2-1; tentative D call: TRBD2 (6 bases). Sample: PBMCs. The source of this sequence is a female donor in good health and CMV-seronegative. Here the CDR3 DNA reads TGTGCCAGCAGCTTCGCTAGCGCCCACAATGAGCAGTTCTTC. Translating gives CASSFASAHNEQFF.